What follows are 31 T cell receptor beta chains derived from one specimen sequenced in a study of blood T cell repertoires in COVID-19. Sequencing used immunoSEQ multiplex PCR; TCRdb keeps in-frame clones, though not all of them. In the table there are some 60,000 clones, around 90% of which are singletons. Material: peripheral blood. The receptors here all came from a man between 60 and 70 years old with acute or convalescent COVID-19.

The sample holds one count of this clone. The rearrangement links TRBV6-2 or TRBV6-3 to TRBJ2-5, with TRBD1 matching over 8 bases. The J segment lost 3 bases and the V segment lost 7 bases, leaving 10 bases of the junction unmatched. The CDR3 has 15 amino acids. Germline values: CDR1 MNHEY, CDR2 SVGEGT. This CDR3 is CASNPPDRGEETQYF. CDR3 DNA: TGTGCCAGCAACCCCCCCGACAGGGGCGAAGAGACCCAGTACTTC.

The V gene is TRBV5-1, the J gene TRBJ1-1; D uncertain. The CDR3 is 15 amino acids. Between the trimmed V and J ends, which lost 0 bases and 4 bases, there was a span of 13 bases. Germline V gene sequence: CDR1 SGHRS, CDR2 YFSETQ. The chain's CDR3 is CASSLGPGGPTEAFF. The CDR3, as DNA: TGCGCCAGCAGCTTGGGGCCAGGAGGGCCCACTGAAGCTTTCTTT.

J is TRBJ2-2 and V is TRBV19, with D perhaps matching TRBD2 (6 bases). The germline V gene encodes CDR1 LNHDA and CDR2 SQIVND (reference sequence). Trimming took off 3 bases at V and 4 bases at J, with 12 bases between the two ends. This CDR3 region has 15 residues. The CDR3 DNA is TGTGCCAGTAGTATGGGCGGGGCGGGCACCGGGGAGCTGTTTTTT. Protein product: CASSMGGAGTGELFF. Full variable domain (missing parts from reference TRBV19 and TRBJ2-2): DGGITQSPKYLFRKEGQNVTLSCEQNLNHDAMYWYRQDPGQGLRLIYYSQIVNDFQKGDIAEGYSVSREKKESFPLTVTSAQKNPTAFYLCASSMGGAGTGELFFGEGSRLTVL.

V gene TRBV5-1 combines with J gene TRBJ2-3, with D maybe TRBD1 (5 bases). V shed 0 bases and J shed 2 bases, with 7 bases lying between them. Per the germline V gene, CDR1 is SGHRS and CDR2 is YFSETQ. The CDR3 sequence is 14 residues long. CDR3 DNA sequence: TGCGCCAGCAGCTTGGACAGGCCCACAGATACGCAGTATTTT. Translation: CASSLDRPTDTQYF.

V usage is TRBV7-2 and J usage is TRBJ2-3, with TRBD2 matching 9 bases. CDR3 length: 17 residues. The V gene's germline CDR1 is SGHTA and CDR2 FQGNSA. Losses at the gene ends were 2 bases for V and 2 bases for J; bases not matched to a gene: 8. The CDR3 nucleotides read TGTGCCAGCAGCTTATGGGGGAGCGGGGGGTACACAGATACGCAGTATTTT. Protein product: CASSLWGSGGYTDTQYF.

This chain links TRBV6-6 with TRBJ1-2; D uncertain. CDR1 and CDR2 (germline): MNHNY, SVGAGI (reference sequence). Trimming pared 4 bases from V and 3 bases from J, leaving 9 bases between. The CDR3 loop spans 13 amino acids. CDR3 sequence reads: CASSSGSYYGYTF. The CDR3 nucleotides are TGTGCCAGCAGTTCCGGGTCGTACTATGGCTACACCTTC.

The gene calls are TRBV6-5 and TRBJ1-6, with D tentatively TRBD1 (5 bases). The ends were cut back, 6 bases at V and 6 bases at J, with 9 bases in the middle. CDR1 is MNHEY and CDR2 is SVGAGI in the germline V gene. The CDR3 is 13 residues long. CDR3 DNA sequence: TGTGCCAGCAGGAGGGACTTTAATTCACCCCTCCACTTT. Residues: CASRRDFNSPLHF.

The J gene is TRBJ1-1, the V gene TRBV5-1; TRBD1 is a possible D gene (6 bases). The CDR3 spans 17 residues. Germline CDR1 SGHRS, CDR2 YFSETQ. V lost 4 bases and J lost 3, with 22 bases in between. CDR3 in DNA: TGCGCCAGCAGCCCCATGGGGGGGGGCGCTTCTTACACTGAAGCTTTCTTT. Translation gives CASSPMGGGASYTEAFF.

V gene TRBV18 combines with J gene TRBJ1-2; weak D call: TRBD1 (5 bases). The V and J ends lost 3 bases and 5 bases respectively, with 13 bases between them. The CDR3 is 14 amino acids. Germline V gene lookup returns CDR1 KGHSH and CDR2 LQKENI. This chain's CDR3 is CASSPAREGYGYTF. The CDR3 bases are TGTGCCAGCTCACCGGCAAGGGAGGGGTATGGCTACACCTTC.

The V and J genes are TRBV9 and TRBJ2-1; TRBD2 matches at 8 bases. CDR1 is SGDLS and CDR2 is YYNGEE in the germline V gene. This CDR3 has 16 amino acids. The V and J ends lost 0 bases and 6 bases, in that order; junction bases with no gene match: 8. The CDR3 protein is CASSVAGGPKVNEQFF. CDR3 in DNA: TGTGCCAGCAGCGTAGCGGGGGGGCCTAAGGTCAATGAGCAGTTCTTC.

The rearrangement links TRBV19 to TRBJ1-5; D is unclear. V was shortened by 5 bases and J by 3 bases, with 11 bases between the two germline ends. Per germline, CDR1 LNHDA and CDR2 SQIVND (reference sequence). The CDR3 runs to 14 residues. CDR3 in amino acids: CASSASQYNQPQHF. CDR3 bases: TGTGCCAGTAGTGCCTCACAGTACAATCAGCCCCAGCATTTT. The full variable domain, with the rest looked up from reference TRBV19 and TRBJ1-5, is DGGITQSPKYLFRKEGQNVTLSCEQNLNHDAMYWYRQDPGQGLRLIYYSQIVNDFQKGDIAEGYSVSREKKESFPLTVTSAQKNPTAFYLCASSASQYNQPQHFGDGTRLSIL.

The V and J genes are TRBV11-2 and TRBJ2-1; 9 bases line up with TRBD2. This CDR3 has 15 residues. Germline CDR1 and CDR2: SGHAT and FQNNGV. V was clipped by 3 bases and J by 6 bases; unmatched bases: 6. This CDR3 is CASSFSPGLANEQFF. The CDR3 DNA reads as TGTGCCAGCAGCTTCTCACCGGGACTAGCCAATGAGCAGTTCTTC. The entire variable domain, with the rest obtained from reference TRBV11-2 and TRBJ2-1, is as follows: EAGVAQSPRYKIIEKRQSVAFWCNPISGHATLYWYQQILGQGPKLLIQFQNNGVVDDSQLPKDRFSAERLKGVDSTLKIQPAKLEDSAVYLCASSFSPGLANEQFFGPGTRLTVL.

The chain is built from TRBV5-1 and TRBJ1-5; D ambiguous. Germline-derived CDR1 and CDR2 are SGHRS and YFSETQ. The CDR3 length is 15 residues. Trimming took 4 bases from V and 2 from J, leaving 13 bases between them. CDR3 loop: CASSPTGGGNQPQHF. DNA of the CDR3: TGCGCCAGCAGCCCCACGGGAGGCGGCAATCAGCCCCAGCATTTT.

The V call is TRBV18, the J call TRBJ2-4; TRBD1 might be the D (5 bases). The CDR3 runs to 17 residues. Germline V gene lookup returns CDR1 KGHSH and CDR2 LQKENI. Trimming left V 0 bases short and J 1 base short, with 13 bases between. The CDR3 here is CASSPPAGLLAKNIQYF. CDR3 bases: TGTGCCAGCTCACCACCGGCAGGGCTTCTGGCCAAAAACATTCAGTACTTC.

The V gene is TRBV6-2 or TRBV6-3, the J gene TRBJ2-7; possible D gene TRBD1, 5 bases. The germline gives CDR1 MNHEY, CDR2 SVGEGT. V lost 5 bases and J lost 3, with 14 bases in between. The CDR3 consists of 14 residues. The CDR3 region is CASSTWTRYYEQYF. The CDR3 DNA reads as TGTGCCAGCAGTACCTGGACACGATACTACGAGCAGTACTTC.

This clone was counted once. This rearrangement joins TRBV5-1 to TRBJ2-7, with TRBD2 as a possible D gene (5 bases). This CDR3 is 16 amino acids long. In germline, CDR1 is SGHRS, CDR2 YFSETQ. V lost 0 bases to trimming and J lost 2 bases, with 15 bases between them. The CDR3 sequence is CASSLDAGAKTYEQYF. The CDR3 DNA is TGCGCCAGCAGCTTGGACGCGGGCGCAAAGACCTACGAGCAGTACTTC. Full variable domain (outside the CDR3, taken from reference TRBV5-1 and TRBJ2-7): KAGVTQTPRYLIKTRGQQVTLSCSPISGHRSVSWYQQTPGQGLQFLFEYFSETQRNKGNFPGRFSGRQFSNSRSEMNVSTLELGDSALYLCASSLDAGAKTYEQYFGPGTRLTVT.

The chain joins TRBV18 to TRBJ2-2; D possibly corresponds to TRBD2 (5 bases). The CDR3 covers 13 residues. Trimming took 5 bases from V and 6 from J, leaving 10 bases between them. Germline lookup yields CDR1 KGHSH and CDR2 LQKENI. As DNA, the CDR3 is TGTGCCAGCTCAAGAGCGGACCCCGGGGAGCTGTTTTTT. As protein: CASSRADPGELFF. Full variable domain (remainder filled in from reference TRBV18 and TRBJ2-2): NAGVMQNPRHLVRRRGQEARLRCSPMKGHSHVYWYRQLPEEGLKFMVYLQKENIIDESGMPKERFSAEFPKEGPSILRIQQVVRGDSAAYFCASSRADPGELFFGEGSRLTVL.

The chain links TRBV10-1 to TRBJ2-7; 7 nucleotides line up with TRBD1. The CDR3 length is 14 residues. V was pared by 7 bases and J by 0 bases, with 6 bases of the junction left unmatched. Germline values: CDR1 WNHNN, CDR2 SYGVQD (reference sequence). The CDR3 here is CASTPGQLSYEQYF. CDR3 nucleotide sequence: TGCGCCAGCACCCCGGGACAGCTCTCCTACGAGCAGTACTTC.

The chain recombines TRBV5-1 with TRBJ1-4; 7 bases agree with TRBD1. The CDR3 totals 16 residues. Germline trimming cut 0 bases from V and 8 bases from J; bases unmatched to any gene: 10. Germline V gene sequence: CDR1 SGHRS, CDR2 YFSETQ. In DNA, the CDR3 is TGCGCCAGCAGCTTGGATATTGTGACAGGGCGCGAAAAACTGTTTTTT. Its translation: CASSLDIVTGREKLFF.

The chain recombines TRBV5-1 with TRBJ2-7, with 7 bases that match TRBD1. J was trimmed by 2 bases and V by 3 bases; bases with no gene match: 5. The V gene's germline CDR1 is SGHRS and CDR2 YFSETQ. CDR3 length: 14 amino acids. The CDR3 DNA reads as TGCGCCAGCAGCTACTCGGGACAGCCCTACGAGCAGTACTTC. It is translated as CASSYSGQPYEQYF. The full variable domain, with the rest looked up from reference TRBV5-1 and TRBJ2-7, is KAGVTQTPRYLIKTRGQQVTLSCSPISGHRSVSWYQQTPGQGLQFLFEYFSETQRNKGNFPGRFSGRQFSNSRSEMNVSTLELGDSALYLCASSYSGQPYEQYFGPGTRLTVT.

The chain joins TRBV18 to TRBJ2-2; D call uncertain. Per germline, CDR1 KGHSH and CDR2 LQKENI. The CDR3 length is 15 residues. Trimming pared 0 bases from V and 5 bases from J, leaving 10 bases between. CDR3 sequence reads: CASSPPYFSTGELFF. CDR3 in DNA: TGTGCCAGCTCACCACCATACTTTTCAACCGGGGAGCTGTTTTTT.

The V gene is TRBV2, the J gene TRBJ1-6; TRBD1 might be the D (6 bases). This CDR3 has 14 residues. Trimming took off 9 bases at V and 6 bases at J, with 15 bases between the two ends. The germline V gene encodes CDR1 SNHLY and CDR2 FYNNEI. The CDR3, as DNA: TGTGCCAGTAACCGAGGACAGATTAATTCACCCCTCCACTTT. Translated, it gives CASNRGQINSPLHF.

This chain uses TRBV6-6 with TRBJ2-3; TRBD2 matches 9 bases. With V trimmed by 6 bases and J by 1 base, 5 bases remained unmatched. CDR1 and CDR2 from the germline V gene are MNHNY and SVGAGI (reference sequence). The CDR3 runs 15 residues. CDR3 protein: CASSAGGPGTDTQYF. The CDR3 DNA sequence: TGTGCCAGCAGCGCGGGGGGGCCTGGCACAGATACGCAGTATTTT.

Only one count was recorded for this clone. V and J are TRBV19 and TRBJ1-2; TRBD1 aligns across 9 bases. CDR1 is LNHDA and CDR2 is SQIVND in the germline V gene (reference sequence). After removal of 7 bases from V and 9 bases from J, the junction contained 9 bases not matched to a gene. The CDR3 covers 13 residues. The CDR3 region has the DNA TGTGCCAGTACACGGCGACAGGGGGAAAGCTACACCTTC. It specifies CASTRRQGESYTF.

This clone occurred once. This sample includes further DNA sequences coding for the same CDR3. The chain employs TRBV3-1 (or the pseudogene TRBV3-2) and TRBJ1-5; D gene unclear. This CDR3 has 15 amino acids. CDR1 and CDR2 from the germline V gene are LGHDT and YNNKEL (reference sequence). Trimming removed 1 base at V and 0 bases at J, with 7 bases between. CDR3 in amino acids: CASSQGQDSNQPQHF. DNA of the CDR3: TGTGCCAGCAGCCAAGGCCAGGATAGCAATCAGCCCCAGCATTTT.

The chain uses TRBV5-1 and TRBJ1-2, with a weak D call TRBD1 (6 bases). This CDR3 has 16 residues. Trimming left V 2 bases short and J 3 bases short, with 17 bases between. Germline V gene data show CDR1 as SGHRS and CDR2 as YFSETQ. The CDR3 sequence is CASSFPDSRSHYGYTF. DNA for the CDR3: TGCGCCAGCAGCTTCCCGGACAGCAGGTCTCACTATGGCTACACCTTC.

V gene TRBV2 combines with J gene TRBJ1-2; the match to TRBD1 covers 7 bases. Germline V CDR1 and CDR2: SNHLY, FYNNEI. Trimming removed 6 bases from V and 5 bases from J; junction bases left unmatched: 6. CDR3 length: 13 amino acids. In DNA form, the CDR3 reads TGTGCCAGCAGAGCAGGACAGGCGTATGGCTACACCTTC. This gives the protein CASRAGQAYGYTF.

The chain links TRBV5-1 to TRBJ1-2, with a weak D call TRBD1 (6 bases). Deletions cut 2 bases from V and 5 bases from J, with 16 bases between. The length of the CDR3 is 15 residues. Per the germline V gene, CDR1 is SGHRS and CDR2 is YFSETQ. The CDR3 region is CASSFLSQGLYGYTF. CDR3 DNA: TGCGCCAGCAGCTTTCTCAGTCAGGGGTTATATGGCTACACCTTC.

The chain carries TRBV5-1 and TRBJ1-2; D is perhaps TRBD1 (5 bases). V was trimmed by 0 bases and J by 12 bases, leaving 21 bases between them. The CDR3 has 15 amino acids. Germline V gene lookup returns CDR1 SGHRS and CDR2 YFSETQ. The CDR3 loop is CASSLVGGDPLVDTF. CDR3 nucleotides: TGCGCCAGCAGCTTGGTTGGGGGGGACCCGCTTGTAGACACCTTC.

This chain links TRBV2 with TRBJ2-5; no reliable D call. The V end lost 4 bases, the J end lost 1 base, and 4 bases lay between the germline ends. The germline V gene has CDR1 SNHLY and CDR2 FYNNEI. The length of the CDR3 is 12 residues. The CDR3 region has the DNA TGTGCCAGCAGTGCCATCCAAGAGACCCAGTACTTC. Amino acids: CASSAIQETQYF.

This CDR3 is CASSPRWGQGALDAFF. The CDR3 nucleotides read TGTGCCAGCAGCCCACGGTGGGGACAGGGGGCCCTAGACGCTTTCTTT. The chain carries TRBV7-9 and TRBJ1-1, with 12 bases aligning to TRBD1. The ends lost 5 bases at V and 11 bases at J; junction bases unmatched: 15. The germline V gene has CDR1 SEHNR and CDR2 FQNEAQ (reference sequence). The CDR3 is 16 residues long.